The 8 T cell receptor beta chains reported below all come from one sample, sequenced in a study of T cell clonality in common variable immunodeficiency. The repertoire was sequenced with immunoSEQ multiplex PCR; TCRdb's copy has only in-frame clones and lacks some. This sample has 50,000 to 55,000 clones, each found more than once. The sample consisted of peripheral blood mononuclear cells. These receptors came from a person between 18 and 75 years old in good health.

This clone was picked up many times. The read terminates 3 residues before the CDR3 end, so the remaining end is supplied by the germline J gene. The gene calls are TRBV29-1 and TRBJ2-7, with TRBD2 identical over 12 bases. The CDR3 loop spans 13 amino acids. Germline CDR1 and CDR2: SQVTM and ANQGSEA. The V and J ends lost 6 bases and 2 bases, in that order; junction bases with no gene match: 2. The CDR3 sequence is CSVRLAGAYEQYF. The covered CDR3 bases are TGCAGCGTAAGACTAGCGGGAGCCTACGAG.

Worth noting for this clone: The sequenced fragment ends 3 residues before the CDR3 boundary, so the rest is inferred from the germline J gene. The chain carries TRBV20-1 and TRBJ2-7, with a possible D match to TRBD1 (6 bases). The CDR3 covers 14 residues. Germline V CDR1 and CDR2: DFQATT, SNEGSKA (reference sequence). The V and J ends lost 5 bases and 5 bases respectively, with 19 bases between them. The sequenced CDR3 bases are TGCAGTGCTCGACTCCGGGACACCTTCAACGAG. Its translation is CSARLRDTFNE. The entire CDR3 protein reads CSARLRDTFNEQYF.

This clone was observed at least ten times. One end of the junction fails to match germline, which may point to a read error. The CDR3 bases that were read are TGCGCCAGCAGCCATGACAGGGGTGTCGAG. This sequence encodes CASSHDRGVE. The complete CDR3 protein is CASSHDRGVEQYF. The chain employs TRBV4-2 and TRBJ2-7; 8 bases match TRBD1. The read ends 3 residues shy of where the CDR3 ends; the end is completed using the germline J gene. Looked up from germline, CDR1 is LGHNA and CDR2 is YNFKEQ. The CDR3 sequence is 13 residues long.

This clone was counted ten times or more. The sequenced part of the CDR3 DNA is TGTGCCAGCAGCGCCCCCGGGATGGAGGGGGGGATTTATTTGGAGTCACCC. Its translation: CASSAPGMEGGIYLESP. The CDR3, in full, reads CASSAPGMEGGIYLESPLHF. This chain joins TRBV9 and TRBJ1-6; a possible D gene is TRBD1 (6 bases). The read terminates 3 residues before the CDR3 end, so the remaining end is supplied by the germline J gene. This CDR3 has 20 residues. CDR1 and CDR2 (germline): SGDLS, YYNGEE. Trimming took 3 bases from V and 10 from J, leaving 32 bases between them. The complete variable domain, with remaining parts taken from reference TRBV9 and TRBJ1-6, reads DSGVTQTPKHLITATGQRVTLRCSPRSGDLSVYWYQQSLDQGLQFLIQYYNGEERAKGNILERFSAQQFPDLHSELNLSSLELGDSALYFCASSAPGMEGGIYLESPLHFGNGTRLTVT.

A remark on this clone: The observed sequence ends 3 residues before the CDR3 terminus, with the missing tail filled in from the germline J gene. The chain has TRBV14 and TRBJ2-7, with TRBD1 as a possible D gene (5 bases). The V gene lost 3 bases and the J gene lost 3 bases, with 15 bases spanning the gap. Germline CDR1 is SGHDN and CDR2 is FVKESK. This CDR3 is built from 15 residues. CDR3 loop: CASSQFDRGDYEQYF. The sequenced CDR3 bases are TGTGCCAGCAGCCAGTTTGACAGAGGTGACTACGAG.

This clone was detected ten times or more. The CDR3 end is not reached by the read, which stops 3 residues before it; the germline J gene fills it in. The chain couples TRBV19 to TRBJ1-5, with D perhaps TRBD1 (6 bases). The CDR3 consists of 14 residues. Trimming shortened V by 7 bases and J by 3 bases, and 13 bases separated the two germline ends. Germline V CDR1 and CDR2: LNHDA, SQIVND (reference sequence). CDR3 DNA, as far as it was read: TGTGCCAGTATGAATCGGGGACACAATCAGCCC. Protein product: CASMNRGHNQP. The whole CDR3 protein reads CASMNRGHNQPQHF.

This clone was recorded at least ten times. The CDR3 goes on 3 residues after the read ends, and that part is filled in from the germline J gene. The V and J genes are TRBV20-1 and TRBJ2-7; D perhaps matches TRBD1 (6 bases). The V end was cut by 4 bases, the J end by 1 base, with 17 bases between. The CDR3 consists of 15 residues. The germline CDR1 and CDR2 sequences are DFQATT and SNEGSKA (reference sequence). CDR3 DNA, as far as it was read: TGCAGTGCTACAGGGGTTTCCAGGTCATCCTACGAG. It is translated as CSATGVSRSSYE. The entire CDR3 sequence reads CSATGVSRSSYEQYF.

At least ten counts were recorded for this clone. The missing CDR3 end, 3 residues past where the read stops, is filled in from the germline J gene. V usage is TRBV19 and J usage is TRBJ2-5; 9 nucleotides agree with TRBD1. CDR3 length: 16 residues. V lost 4 bases, J lost 5 bases, and 11 bases stayed unmatched. Germline CDR1 and CDR2: LNHDA and SQIVND (reference sequence). CDR3 bases read: TGTGCCAGTAGTAGCCGGACAGGGGAGGTGACGGAGACC. Translating gives CASSSRTGEVTET. The full CDR3 reads CASSSRTGEVTETQYF.